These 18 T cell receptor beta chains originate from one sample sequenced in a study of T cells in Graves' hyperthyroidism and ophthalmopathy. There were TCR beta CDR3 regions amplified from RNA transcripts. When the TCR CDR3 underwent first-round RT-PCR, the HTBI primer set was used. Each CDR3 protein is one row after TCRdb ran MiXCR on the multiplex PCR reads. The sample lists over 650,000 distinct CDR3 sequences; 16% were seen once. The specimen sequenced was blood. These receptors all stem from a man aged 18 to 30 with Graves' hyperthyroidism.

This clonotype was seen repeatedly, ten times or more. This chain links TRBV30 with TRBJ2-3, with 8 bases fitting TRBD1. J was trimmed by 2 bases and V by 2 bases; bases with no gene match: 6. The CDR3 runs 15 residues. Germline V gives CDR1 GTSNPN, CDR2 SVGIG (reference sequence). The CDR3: CAWSRARGPTDTQYF. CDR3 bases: TGTGCCTGGAGTCGGGCCAGGGGGCCCACAGATACGCAGTATTTT.

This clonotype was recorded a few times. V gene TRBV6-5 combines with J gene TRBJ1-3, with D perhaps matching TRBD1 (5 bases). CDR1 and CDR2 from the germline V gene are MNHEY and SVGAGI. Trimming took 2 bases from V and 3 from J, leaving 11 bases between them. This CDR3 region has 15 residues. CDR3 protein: CASSYLGQVGNTIYF. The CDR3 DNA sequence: TGTGCCAGCAGTTACCTAGGACAAGTTGGAAACACCATATATTTT.

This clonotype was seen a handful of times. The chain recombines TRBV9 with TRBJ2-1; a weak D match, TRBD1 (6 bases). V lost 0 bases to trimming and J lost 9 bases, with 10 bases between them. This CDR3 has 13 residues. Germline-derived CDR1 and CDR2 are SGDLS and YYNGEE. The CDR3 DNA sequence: TGTGCCAGCAGCGTAGACAGGGTGACTGAGCAGTTCTTC. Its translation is CASSVDRVTEQFF.

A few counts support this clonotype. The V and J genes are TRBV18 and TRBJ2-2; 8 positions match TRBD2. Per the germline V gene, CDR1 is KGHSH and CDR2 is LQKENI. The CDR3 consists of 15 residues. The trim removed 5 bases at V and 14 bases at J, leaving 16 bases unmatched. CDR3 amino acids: CASSSSVTSGEVLFF. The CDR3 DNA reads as TGTGCCAGCTCATCTTCAGTAACTAGCGGCGAAGTACTGTTTTTT.

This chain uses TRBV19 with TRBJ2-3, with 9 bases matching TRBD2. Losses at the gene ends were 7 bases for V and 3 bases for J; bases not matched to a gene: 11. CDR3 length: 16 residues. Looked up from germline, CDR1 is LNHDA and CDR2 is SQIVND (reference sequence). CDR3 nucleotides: TGTGCCAGTACTAAATTAGCGGGAGATTTAACAGATACGCAGTATTTT. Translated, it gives CASTKLAGDLTDTQYF.

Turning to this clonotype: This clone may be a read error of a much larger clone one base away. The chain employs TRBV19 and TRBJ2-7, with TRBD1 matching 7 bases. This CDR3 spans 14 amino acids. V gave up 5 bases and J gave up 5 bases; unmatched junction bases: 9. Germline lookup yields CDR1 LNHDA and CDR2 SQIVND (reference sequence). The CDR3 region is CASSPRTGQNEQYF. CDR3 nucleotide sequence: TGTGCCAGTAGTCCTCGGACAGGCCAGAACGAGCAGTACTTC.

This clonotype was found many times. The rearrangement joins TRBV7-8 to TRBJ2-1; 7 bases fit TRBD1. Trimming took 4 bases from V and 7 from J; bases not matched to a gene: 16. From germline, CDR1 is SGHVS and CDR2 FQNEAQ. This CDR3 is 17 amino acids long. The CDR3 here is CASSSPGGSGRRNEQFF. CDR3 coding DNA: TGTGCCAGCAGCTCACCAGGGGGAAGCGGAAGGCGTAATGAGCAGTTCTTC.

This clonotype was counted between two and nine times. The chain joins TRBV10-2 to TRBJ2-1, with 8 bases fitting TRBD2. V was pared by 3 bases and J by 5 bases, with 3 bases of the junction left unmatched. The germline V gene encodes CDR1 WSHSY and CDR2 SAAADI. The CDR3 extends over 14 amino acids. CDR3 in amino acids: CASSDPGLDNEQFF. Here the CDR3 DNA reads TGCGCCAGCAGTGATCCGGGACTAGACAATGAGCAGTTCTTC.

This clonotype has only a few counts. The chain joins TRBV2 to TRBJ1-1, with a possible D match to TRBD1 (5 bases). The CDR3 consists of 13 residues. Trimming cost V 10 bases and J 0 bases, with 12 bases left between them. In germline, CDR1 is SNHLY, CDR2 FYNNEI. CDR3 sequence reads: CATLRAMNTEAFF. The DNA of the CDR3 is TGTGCCACCCTCAGGGCTATGAACACTGAAGCTTTCTTT.

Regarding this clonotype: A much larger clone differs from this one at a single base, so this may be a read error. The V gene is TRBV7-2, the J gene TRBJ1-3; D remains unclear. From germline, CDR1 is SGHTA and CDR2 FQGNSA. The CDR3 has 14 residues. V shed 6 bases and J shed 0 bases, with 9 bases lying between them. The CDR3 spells CASRPDVSGNTIYF. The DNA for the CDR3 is TGTGCCAGCAGGCCGGATGTCTCTGGAAACACCATATATTTT.

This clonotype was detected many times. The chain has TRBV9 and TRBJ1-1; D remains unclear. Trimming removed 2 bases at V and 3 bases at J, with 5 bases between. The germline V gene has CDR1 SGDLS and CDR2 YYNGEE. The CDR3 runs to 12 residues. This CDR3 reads CASSVDDTEAFF. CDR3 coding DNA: TGTGCCAGCAGCGTGGACGACACTGAAGCTTTCTTT.

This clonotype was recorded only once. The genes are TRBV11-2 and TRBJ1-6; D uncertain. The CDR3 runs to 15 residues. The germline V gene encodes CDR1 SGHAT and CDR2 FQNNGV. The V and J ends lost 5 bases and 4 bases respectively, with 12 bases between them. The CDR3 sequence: CASSLRWGYNSPLHF. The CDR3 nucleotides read TGTGCCAGCAGCCTCCGGTGGGGATATAATTCACCCCTCCACTTT.

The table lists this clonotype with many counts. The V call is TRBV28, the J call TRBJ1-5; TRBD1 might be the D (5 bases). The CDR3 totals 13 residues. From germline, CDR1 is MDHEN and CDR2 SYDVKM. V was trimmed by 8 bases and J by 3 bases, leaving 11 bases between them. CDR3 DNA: TGTGCCAGCGCCCGAGGGACCAATCAGCCCCAGCATTTT. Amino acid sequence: CASARGTNQPQHF.

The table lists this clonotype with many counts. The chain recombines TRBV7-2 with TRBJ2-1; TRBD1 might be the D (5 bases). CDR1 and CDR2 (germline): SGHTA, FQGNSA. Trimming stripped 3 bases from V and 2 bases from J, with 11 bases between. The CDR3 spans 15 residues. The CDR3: CASSFFSGPYNEQFF. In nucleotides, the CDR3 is TGTGCCAGCAGCTTTTTTTCAGGGCCCTACAATGAGCAGTTCTTC.

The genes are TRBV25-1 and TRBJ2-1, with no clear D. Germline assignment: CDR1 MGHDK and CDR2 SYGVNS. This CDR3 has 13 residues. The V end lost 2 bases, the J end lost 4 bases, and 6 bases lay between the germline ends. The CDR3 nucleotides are TGTGCCAGCAGTGAACGGATTTACAATGAGCAGTTCTTC. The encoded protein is CASSERIYNEQFF.

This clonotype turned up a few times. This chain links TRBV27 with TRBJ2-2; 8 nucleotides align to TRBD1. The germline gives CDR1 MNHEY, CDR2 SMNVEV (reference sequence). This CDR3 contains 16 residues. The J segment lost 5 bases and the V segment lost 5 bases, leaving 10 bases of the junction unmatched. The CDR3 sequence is CASSLRTGTGTGELFF. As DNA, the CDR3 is TGTGCCAGCAGTCTTAGGACAGGGACGGGAACCGGGGAGCTGTTTTTT.

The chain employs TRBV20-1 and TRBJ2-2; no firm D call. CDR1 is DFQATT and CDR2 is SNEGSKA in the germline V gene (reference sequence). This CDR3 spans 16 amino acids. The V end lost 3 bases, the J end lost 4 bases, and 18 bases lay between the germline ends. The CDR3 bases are TGCAGTGCTAGCCCTCACCCCGGTTTGGGCACCGGGGAGCTGTTTTTT. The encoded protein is CSASPHPGLGTGELFF.

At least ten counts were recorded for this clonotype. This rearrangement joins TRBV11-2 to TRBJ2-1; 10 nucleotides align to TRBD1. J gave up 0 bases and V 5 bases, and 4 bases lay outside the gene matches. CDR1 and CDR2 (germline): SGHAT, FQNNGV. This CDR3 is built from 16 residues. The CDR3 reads CASSPRDRGSYNEQFF. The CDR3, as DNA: TGTGCCAGCAGCCCCCGGGACAGGGGCTCCTACAATGAGCAGTTCTTC.